Presented here are 10 T cell receptor beta chains from one specimen sequenced in a study of blood T cell repertoires in COVID-19. TCRdb keeps only in-frame clones here, not all; method: immunoSEQ multiplex PCR. The data contain fewer than 150,000 clones, 80% to 90% of them singletons. The sample consisted of peripheral blood. The receptor source for this set is a middle-aged woman with acute or convalescent COVID-19.

This clone has a count of ten or more. The J gene is TRBJ2-1, the V gene TRBV30, with 12 bases aligning to TRBD2. The CDR3 consists of 15 residues. Germline trimming cut 4 bases from V and 4 bases from J; bases unmatched to any gene: 5. CDR1 and CDR2 from the germline V gene are GTSNPN and SVGIG (reference sequence). CDR3 amino acids: CAWTTLAGGYNEQFF. DNA for the CDR3: TGTGCCTGGACTACTCTAGCGGGAGGGTACAATGAGCAGTTCTTC.

This rearrangement joins TRBV29-1 to TRBJ2-7; TRBD1 aligns across 8 bases. CDR3 size: 15 residues. V was pared by 3 bases and J by 7 bases, with 14 bases of the junction left unmatched. Germline V gene sequence: CDR1 SQVTM, CDR2 ANQGSEA. CDR3 loop: CSVDDQGARSGEQYF. CDR3 coding DNA: TGCAGCGTTGATGACCAGGGGGCGCGGAGTGGAGAGCAGTACTTC.

The gene calls are TRBV5-1 and TRBJ2-7; D might be TRBD1 (6 bases). This CDR3 region has 14 residues. CDR1 is SGHRS, CDR2 YFSETQ, per germline. V shed 7 bases and J shed 2 bases, with 16 bases lying between them. CDR3 sequence: CASRKQGSTYEQYF. CDR3 in DNA: TGCGCCAGCCGGAAACAGGGATCCACCTACGAGCAGTACTTC.

The genes are TRBV5-1 and TRBJ2-2, with D perhaps matching TRBD1 (6 bases). Germline lookup yields CDR1 SGHRS and CDR2 YFSETQ. The CDR3 is 14 residues long. Trimming removed 7 bases at V and 2 bases at J, with 12 bases between. The CDR3 protein is CASWGHLNTGELFF. The CDR3 DNA reads TGCGCCAGCTGGGGACACCTCAACACCGGGGAGCTGTTTTTT.

The chain is built from TRBV28 and TRBJ1-3; D is unclear. The CDR3 totals 12 residues. Germline CDR1 MDHEN, CDR2 SYDVKM. The V and J ends lost 6 bases and 2 bases respectively, with 5 bases between them. CDR3 bases: TGTGCCAGCAGGGGCCCTGGAAACACCATATATTTT. Residues: CASRGPGNTIYF.

This clone was detected only once. One end of the junction fails to match germline, which may point to a read error. The chain has TRBV29-1 and TRBJ2-3, with 11 bases identical to TRBD2. Germline V gives CDR1 SQVTM, CDR2 ANQGSEA. The CDR3 is 17 amino acids. This CDR3 reads CSVEGSSGGTRRDTQYF. CDR3 coding DNA: TGCAGCGTCGAAGGTTCTAGCGGGGGGACGAGGCGGGATACGCAGTATTTT.

This chain uses TRBV19 with TRBJ2-1, with TRBD2 matching over 11 bases. The CDR3 spans 14 residues. From germline, CDR1 is LNHDA and CDR2 SQIVND (reference sequence). V shed 5 bases, J shed 6 bases, and the junction held 3 bases outside the gene matches. CDR3 sequence: CASSALAGVNEQFF. Here the CDR3 DNA reads TGTGCCAGTAGTGCACTAGCGGGAGTCAATGAGCAGTTCTTC. Together with reference TRBV19 and TRBJ2-1, the CDR3 gives the full variable domain: DGGITQSPKYLFRKEGQNVTLSCEQNLNHDAMYWYRQDPGQGLRLIYYSQIVNDFQKGDIAEGYSVSREKKESFPLTVTSAQKNPTAFYLCASSALAGVNEQFFGPGTRLTVL.

The V and J genes are TRBV18 and TRBJ2-1, with 9 bases matching TRBD2. Unmatched junction bases numbered 10, after V lost 6 bases and J lost 7 bases. CDR3 length: 15 residues. Germline CDR1 and CDR2: KGHSH and LQKENI. The CDR3 loop reads CASSPIAGANNEQFF. CDR3 sequence (DNA): TGTGCCAGCTCCCCCATAGCGGGAGCCAATAATGAGCAGTTCTTC.

The rearrangement joins TRBV7-2 to TRBJ1-1, with unresolved D. Germline CDR1 and CDR2: SGHTA and FQGNSA. The V end was cut by 5 bases, the J end by 0 bases, with 10 bases between. The CDR3 runs 14 residues. CDR3 in DNA: TGTGCCAGCAGCCTACAGCTTCTGAACACTGAAGCTTTCTTT. It specifies CASSLQLLNTEAFF. Together with reference TRBV7-2 and TRBJ1-1, the CDR3 gives the full variable domain: GAGVSQSPSNKVTEKGKDVELRCDPISGHTALYWYRQSLGQGLEFLIYFQGNSAPDKSGLPSDRFSAERTGGSVSTLTIQRTQQEDSAVYLCASSLQLLNTEAFFGQGTRLTVV.

The DNA of the CDR3 is TGTGCCAGCAGCTTAGATGGGGACAGGCGGCAGTTCTTC. Translation gives CASSLDGDRRQFF. The gene calls are TRBV11-3 and TRBJ2-1; TRBD1 aligns across 8 bases. The CDR3 totals 13 residues. V lost 0 bases, J lost 12 bases, and 4 bases stayed unmatched. Per the germline V gene, CDR1 is SGHNT and CDR2 is YENEEA. Filled out from reference TRBV11-3 and TRBJ2-1, the complete variable domain reads EAGVVQSPRYKIIEKKQPVAFWCNPISGHNTLYWYLQNLGQGPELLIRYENEEAVDDSQLPKDRFSAERLKGVDSTLKIQPAELGDSAVYLCASSLDGDRRQFFGPGTRLTVL.